Presented here are 17 T cell receptor beta chains from one specimen sequenced in a study of chemoradiotherapy in HPV16-positive cancers. Clones were sequenced by immunoSEQ multiplex PCR, and TCRdb holds only the in-frame ones, with some missing. The top ten clones hold approximately 4.2% of a sample with approximately 38,000 clones, about four fifths of them seen once. This material consisted of blood, taken from a patient who underwent chemoradiotherapy. Receptors were obtained from a human donor with HPV-associated anogenital cancer.

V gene TRBV19 combines with J gene TRBJ2-7; D not resolved. The germline V gene has CDR1 LNHDA and CDR2 SQIVND (reference sequence). The CDR3 runs to 16 residues. The V end was cut by 5 bases, the J end by 1 base, with 18 bases between. The CDR3 region has the DNA TGTGCCAGTAGTCCCGGTGCACCCGGTGGGTCCTACGAGCAGTACTTC. Amino acid sequence: CASSPGAPGGSYEQYF.

DNA of the CDR3: TGCGCCAGCAGCTTGGCGGGGGGGGTCTCCTACAATGAGCAGTTCTTC. Amino acid sequence: CASSLAGGVSYNEQFF. This rearrangement joins TRBV5-1 to TRBJ2-1; 8 bases are a match to TRBD2. Trimming at V came to 0 bases and at J to 0 bases, leaving 2 bases not matched to a gene. CDR3 length: 16 residues. Per the germline V gene, CDR1 is SGHRS and CDR2 is YFSETQ.

This rearrangement joins TRBV9 to TRBJ2-1; 16 nucleotides agree with TRBD2. This CDR3 is 19 amino acids long. After removal of 4 bases from V and 4 bases from J, the junction contained 11 bases not matched to a gene. Looked up from germline, CDR1 is SGDLS and CDR2 is YYNGEE. CDR3 nucleotide sequence: TGTGCCAGCAGCCCCAGGGGGACTAGCGGGGGGGGCTTATACAATGAGCAGTTCTTC. It yields the protein CASSPRGTSGGGLYNEQFF.

This clone has a handful of counts. The rearrangement links TRBV29-1 to TRBJ1-2; a possible D gene is TRBD1 (6 bases). The CDR3 has 13 amino acids. The V gene's germline CDR1 is SQVTM and CDR2 ANQGSEA. V was trimmed by 5 bases and J by 4 bases, leaving 14 bases between them. The CDR3 DNA reads TGCAGCGTTACCCAGGGACAACGCTATGGCTACACCTTC. This gives the protein CSVTQGQRYGYTF.

The gene calls are TRBV16 and TRBJ1-2, with a possible D match to TRBD1 (6 bases). Germline V gene sequence: CDR1 KGHSY, CDR2 FQNENV. The V end lost 3 bases, the J end lost 4 bases, and 15 bases lay between the germline ends. The CDR3 is 15 residues long. CDR3 protein: CASSHARDTSYGYTF. CDR3 sequence (DNA): TGTGCCAGCAGCCATGCGCGGGACACGAGCTATGGCTACACCTTC.

The gene calls are TRBV9 and TRBJ2-1; tentatively, D is TRBD1 (6 bases). Looked up from germline, CDR1 is SGDLS and CDR2 is YYNGEE. Between the trimmed V and J ends, which lost 1 base and 9 bases, there was a span of 26 bases. The CDR3 consists of 18 residues. The DNA for the CDR3 is TGTGCCAGCAGCGTACCTGGAATTGAGGGGTCAGCCAGGGGTGAGCAGTTCTTC. Amino acid sequence: CASSVPGIEGSARGEQFF.

The V call is TRBV6-4, the J call TRBJ1-1; 7 bases fit TRBD1. V shed 5 bases and J 1 base; nucleotides not matched to a gene: 7. This CDR3 region has 15 residues. Looked up from germline, CDR1 is MRHNA and CDR2 is SNTAGT. Written as DNA, the CDR3 is TGTGCCAGCAGTCTAACAGGGGAATGGAACACTGAAGCTTTCTTT. This encodes CASSLTGEWNTEAFF.

The CDR3 is CASSSPSGGTDTQYF. CDR3 in DNA: TGTGCCAGCAGCAGCCCTAGCGGGGGCACAGATACGCAGTATTTT. The rearrangement links TRBV6-6 to TRBJ2-3, with 9 bases matching TRBD2. Germline V CDR1 and CDR2: MNHNY, SVGAGI (reference sequence). CDR3 size: 15 residues. V lost 6 bases to trimming and J lost 1 base; unmatched junction nucleotides: 5.

The sample holds one count of this clone. The chain combines TRBV5-1 with TRBJ1-6, with D maybe TRBD1 (5 bases). The V gene's germline CDR1 is SGHRS and CDR2 YFSETQ. V gave up 0 bases and J gave up 8 bases, with 6 bases separating them. The CDR3 spans 13 residues. The CDR3, as DNA: TGCGCCAGCAGCTTGGGAGGGGATTCACCCCTCCACTTT. It yields the protein CASSLGGDSPLHF.

This clone was counted once. The chain has TRBV2 and TRBJ2-7, with D possibly being TRBD2 (6 bases). V dropped 1 base and J dropped 8 bases, with 12 bases sitting between them. In germline, CDR1 is SNHLY, CDR2 FYNNEI. This CDR3 is built from 13 residues. Written as DNA, the CDR3 is TGTGCCAGCAGTGAAGGGAGGAGGGAAAAGCAGTACTTC. Residues: CASSEGRREKQYF.

The chain employs TRBV5-1 and TRBJ2-5, with D tentatively TRBD1 or TRBD2 (5 bases each). V lost 4 bases, J lost 2 bases, and 18 bases lay in between. This CDR3 contains 16 residues. Germline V lookup: CDR1 SGHRS, CDR2 YFSETQ. Here the CDR3 DNA reads TGCGCCAGCAGCAGCGACAGAGGGATGGGGCAAGAGACCCAGTACTTC. This codes for CASSSDRGMGQETQYF.

This chain links TRBV18 with TRBJ2-2, with D possibly being TRBD1 (5 bases). Between the trimmed V and J ends, which lost 4 bases and 2 bases, there was a span of 11 bases. Germline CDR1 and CDR2: KGHSH and LQKENI. This CDR3 spans 15 amino acids. The CDR3 DNA reads as TGTGCCAGCTCACTGTCCAGGGTAAACACCGGGGAGCTGTTTTTT. This encodes CASSLSRVNTGELFF.

This chain uses TRBV2 with TRBJ1-3, with no clear D. The germline V and J ends were trimmed by 6 bases and 2 bases, with 17 bases remaining between them. Germline V CDR1 and CDR2: SNHLY, FYNNEI. The CDR3 loop spans 16 amino acids. CDR3 sequence: CASSPGDKITGNTIYF. The DNA for the CDR3 is TGTGCCAGCAGCCCCGGGGATAAGATCACTGGAAACACCATATATTTT.

The rearrangement joins TRBV5-4 to TRBJ1-1; D uncertain. The CDR3 totals 13 residues. Trimming shortened V by 0 bases and J by 4 bases, and 7 bases separated the two germline ends. CDR1 is SGHNT and CDR2 is YYREEE in the germline V gene (reference sequence). CDR3 nucleotide sequence: TGTGCCAGCAGCTTGGATAGGGCCACTGAAGCTTTCTTT. Translating gives CASSLDRATEAFF.

This chain joins TRBV13 and TRBJ2-7, with D perhaps being TRBD1 or TRBD2 (6 bases each). CDR3 length equals 15 residues. V lost 1 base and J lost 2, with 12 bases in between. Germline-derived CDR1 and CDR2 are PRHDT and FYEKMQ (reference sequence). CDR3 protein: CASSLEGEAPYEQYF. CDR3 in DNA: TGTGCCAGCAGCTTAGAGGGGGAGGCGCCCTACGAGCAGTACTTC.

The chain carries TRBV18 and TRBJ2-3; D call uncertain. The V gene lost 2 bases and the J gene lost 0 bases, with 15 bases spanning the gap. The length of the CDR3 is 17 residues. CDR1 and CDR2 (germline): KGHSH, LQKENI. CDR3 sequence (DNA): TGTGCCAGCTCACCAAAAGCCGGCGGCTCTAGCACAGATACGCAGTATTTT. Amino acid sequence: CASSPKAGGSSTDTQYF. Filled out from reference TRBV18 and TRBJ2-3, the complete variable domain reads NAGVMQNPRHLVRRRGQEARLRCSPMKGHSHVYWYRQLPEEGLKFMVYLQKENIIDESGMPKERFSAEFPKEGPSILRIQQVVRGDSAAYFCASSPKAGGSSTDTQYFGPGTRLTVL.

This chain joins TRBV4-2 and TRBJ2-3; 11 bases match TRBD2. Trimming removed 5 bases from V and 1 base from J; junction bases left unmatched: 11. Germline-derived CDR1 and CDR2 are LGHNA and YNFKEQ. The CDR3 has 18 residues. The CDR3 bases are TGTGCCAGCAGCGAGGCCCGGCGGACTAGCGGGCGCACAGATACGCAGTATTTT. It codes for CASSEARRTSGRTDTQYF.